This T cell receptor (beta chain) was observed in a study of tumor-infiltrating lymphocytes in oesophageal squamous cell carcinoma. This clonotype is medium-sized by share. TCRdb recomputed calls from the PCR reads with MiXCR, one row per CDR3 protein. The repertoire holds roughly 20,000 distinct CDR3 sequences, with around 35% as singletons. Trimming removed 6 bases at V and 4 bases at J, with 10 bases between. Germline CDR1 is WSHSY and CDR2 is SAAADI. The CDR3 totals 12 residues. The chain links TRBV10-2 to TRBJ2-7, with D unresolved. This clonotype was obtained from a male donor with esophageal squamous cell carcinoma. Material for sequencing was esophageal tumor tissue. The CDR3 DNA follows: TGCGCCAGCAGAGACTCCTTATACGAGCAGTACTTC. Translated: CASRDSLYEQYF.